This is a list of T cell receptor beta chains from one sample in a study of blood T cell repertoires in COVID-19. Some clones are missing from TCRdb's copy, which holds only in-frame ones; the method was immunoSEQ multiplex PCR. The data contain approximately 210,000 clones, 94% of them seen just once; the ten biggest clones take up roughly 0.76%. Input material: peripheral blood. The receptors were sampled from a man aged 25 to 40 with COVID-19, enrolled during active disease. Each CDR3 is given with its conserved first and last residue. D genes are given only for firm matches. Some rows have no size entry. The others give once, few or many, or a class for an expanded clone.

DNA | CDR3 | D | J | size | V
TGTGCCAGTAGTATAGATTCGGACAGGGGGCTTTGTGAGACCCAGTACTTC | CASSIDSDRGLCETQYF | TRBD1 | TRBJ2-5 | - | TRBV19
TGTGCCAGCAGTGAACCCGGACAGGGATCCCACGAGCAGTACTTC | CASSEPGQGSHEQYF | TRBD1 | TRBJ2-7 | - | TRBV6-1
TGCGCCAGCAGCACGGTGAACACTGAAGCTTTCTTT | CASSTVNTEAFF | - | TRBJ1-1 | - | TRBV10-1
TGTGCCAGCAGCCTTGGGACAGGGCCTGAAAAACTGTTTTTT | CASSLGTGPEKLFF | TRBD1 | TRBJ1-4 | - | TRBV3-1/TRBV3-2
TGTGCCAGTAGCCTACTAGCGGCCTTCACAGATACGCAGTATTTT | CASSLLAAFTDTQYF | TRBD2 | TRBJ2-3 | - | TRBV19
TGTGCCAGCAGCTTGAATCCAGGGGCTGGGGCCAACGTCCTGACTTTC | CASSLNPGAGANVLTF | - | TRBJ2-6 | - | TRBV5-6
TGTGCCAGCATGATTGAGGCCTCGCTAGTCACAGATACGCAGTATTTT | CASMIEASLVTDTQYF | - | TRBJ2-3 | once | TRBV2
TGTGCCAGCAGCTCGGGGACAGACAGCTCCTACGAGCAGTACTTC | CASSSGTDSSYEQYF | TRBD1 | TRBJ2-7 | - | TRBV7-6
TGTGCCAGCAGTACCGGGACTAGCGGGGGAGAGACCCAGTACTTC | CASSTGTSGGETQYF | TRBD2 | TRBJ2-5 | once | TRBV28
TGCAGCGTTGGTGACGGGGGAGACCAAGAGACCCAGTACTTC | CSVGDGGDQETQYF | - | TRBJ2-5 | - | TRBV29-1
TGTGCCACCAGTGATGGGGTCGTCCCAGGGGGCAATAACACTGAAGCTTTCTTT | CATSDGVVPGGNNTEAFF | TRBD1 | TRBJ1-1 | once | TRBV24-1
TGTGCCAGCAGCTTGGGTGGGGGGTCGCCCCAGTACTTC | CASSLGGGSPQYF | - | TRBJ2-5 | - | TRBV5-6
TGTGCCAGCAGTTTCCCCGGGAATCAAGAGACCCAGTACTTC | CASSFPGNQETQYF | - | TRBJ2-5 | few | TRBV25-1
TGTGCCAGCAGCCGACAGGGGGCGGGGGGAAACACCATATATTTT | CASSRQGAGGNTIYF | TRBD1 | TRBJ1-3 | - | TRBV6-6
TGTGCCAGCAGCCCCGGGGAGCGGGGGGGCCCTAGCACAGATACGCAGTATTTT | CASSPGERGGPSTDTQYF | TRBD2 | TRBJ2-3 | - | TRBV4-2
TGTGCCAGCAGCTTAACGGGTCGACAGGGAGGTAATTCACCCCTCCACTTT | CASSLTGRQGGNSPLHF | TRBD1 | TRBJ1-6 | few | TRBV7-3
TGTGCCAGCTCCCCGGACATTTCTCTGAACACTGAAGCTTTCTTT | CASSPDISLNTEAFF | - | TRBJ1-1 | - | TRBV18
TGTGCCAGCAGCCATCCCGGGACAGGACGCACAGATACGCAGTATTTT | CASSHPGTGRTDTQYF | TRBD1 | TRBJ2-3 | - | TRBV3-1/TRBV3-2
TGTGCCAGCAGCAGGATGACCGGGACACGGTACGAGCAGTACTTC | CASSRMTGTRYEQYF | - | TRBJ2-7 | few | TRBV5-4
TGTGCCAGTAGTAAGGCCTACAGGGGGATCAGCGACGAGCAGTACTTC | CASSKAYRGISDEQYF | TRBD1 | TRBJ2-7 | - | TRBV19
TGTGCCAGCAGCCAAGATCTGCCGGGCTCTGGAAACACCATATATTTT | CASSQDLPGSGNTIYF | - | TRBJ1-3 | - | TRBV3-1/TRBV3-2
TGCGCCAGCAGCCAGCCCGGGACACGCCTAGGGGGCCAGTACTTC | CASSQPGTRLGGQYF | - | TRBJ2-5 | - | TRBV4-1
TGTGCCAGCAGCTCCCGGACAGGGGTCACCGGGGAGCTGTTTTTT | CASSSRTGVTGELFF | TRBD1 | TRBJ2-2 | - | TRBV3-1/TRBV3-2
TGTGCCAGCAGCTTAGGGACCACAGGGGTTGAAAAACTGTTTTTT | CASSLGTTGVEKLFF | TRBD1 | TRBJ1-4 | - | TRBV7-9
TGTGCCAGTAGTAATTTGGGCGGGACAGGGCCCCGACCCTACGAGCAGTACTTC | CASSNLGGTGPRPYEQYF | TRBD1 | TRBJ2-7 | - | TRBV19
TGTGCCAGCAGCCTCCGCGCCCTCTATGGCTACACCTTC | CASSLRALYGYTF | - | TRBJ1-2 | - | TRBV5-6
TGTGCCACCAGCAGTCAGGGTAGTCAGCCCCAGCATTTT | CATSSQGSQPQHF | - | TRBJ1-5 | - | TRBV15
TGTGCCAGTAGTATGCCAGGGGGCTTGACTGAAGCTTTCTTT | CASSMPGGLTEAFF | TRBD1 | TRBJ1-1 | - | TRBV19
TGCAGCGTTGTTCCAGACACTGAAGCTTTCTTT | CSVVPDTEAFF | - | TRBJ1-1 | - | TRBV29-1
TGTGCCAGCAGCCTCAGTTCCTCTAACTATGGCTACACCTTC | CASSLSSSNYGYTF | - | TRBJ1-2 | - | TRBV7-9
TGTGCCAGCAGTGAAGAACAGGCTAGCAATCAGCCCCAGCATTTT | CASSEEQASNQPQHF | - | TRBJ1-5 | - | TRBV2
TGTGCCAGCAGCCAATCCCCGGGACAGGGGGCAAGCATTCAGTACTTC | CASSQSPGQGASIQYF | TRBD1 | TRBJ2-4 | - | TRBV14
TGCGCCAGCAGCTTGGGGGGCCCTAGGTACACCGGGGAGCTGTTTTTT | CASSLGGPRYTGELFF | - | TRBJ2-2 | - | TRBV5-1
TGTGCCAGCAGCGTATCTGGCCTCTCTGGAAACACCATATATTTT | CASSVSGLSGNTIYF | - | TRBJ1-3 | - | TRBV9
TGTGCCAGCAGTGACAGGGGGCGCGACAATGAGCAGTTCTTC | CASSDRGRDNEQFF | TRBD1 | TRBJ2-1 | - | TRBV2
TGTGCCAGCAAACCCGGGGGGTACCAAGAGACCCAGTACTTC | CASKPGGYQETQYF | TRBD2 | TRBJ2-5 | - | TRBV7-9
TGTGCCAGCAGCATCACTAGCGGGGAGGAGACCCAGTACTTC | CASSITSGEETQYF | TRBD2 | TRBJ2-5 | - | TRBV9
TGCGCCAGCAGCTTGGGCGGGGTTGGGGAAAAACTGTTTTTT | CASSLGGVGEKLFF | - | TRBJ1-4 | - | TRBV5-1
TGTGCCAGCAGGGCTATCCCTACAGGGAGATCCTACGAGCAGTACTTC | CASRAIPTGRSYEQYF | - | TRBJ2-7 | - | TRBV2
TGCGCCAGCAGCGTTGACAGGGGCGGTCGCGAGACCCAGTACTTC | CASSVDRGGRETQYF | TRBD1 | TRBJ2-5 | - | TRBV5-1
TGTGCCAGCAGCGAGTTGGGGGGAGATTACACTGAAGCTTTCTTT | CASSELGGDYTEAFF | - | TRBJ1-1 | - | TRBV9
TGTGCCAGCAGCCGCAGGGATTACTATGGCTACACCTTC | CASSRRDYYGYTF | - | TRBJ1-2 | once | TRBV5-5
TGTGCCAGCTCACGAGAACTGGGACAGGGGGACAATCAGCCCCAGCATTTT | CASSRELGQGDNQPQHF | TRBD1 | TRBJ1-5 | - | TRBV18
TGTGCCAGCAGCCCGAGGGGGCTCCGCTCTGGAAACACCATATATTTT | CASSPRGLRSGNTIYF | TRBD1 | TRBJ1-3 | - | TRBV5-4
TGTGCCAGCAAAGAACAGGGGACGAGCAATCAGCCCCAGCATTTT | CASKEQGTSNQPQHF | TRBD1 | TRBJ1-5 | - | TRBV6-5
TGTGCCTGGAGTGTAAGCCACGGGGGCACAGATACGCAGTATTTT | CAWSVSHGGTDTQYF | - | TRBJ2-3 | - | TRBV30
TGTGCCACCAGCAGAGAGTGGGCTGAAAAACTGTTTTTT | CATSREWAEKLFF | - | TRBJ1-4 | - | TRBV15